This T cell receptor beta chain emerged from a study of blood T cell repertoires in COVID-19 (dated by TCRdb to the early 2020s). For the study in its entirety: The collaborator samples originated in the United States, Italy and Spain and spanned the acute and convalescent phases of COVID-19. The prospective study material was composed of cDNA or gDNA derived from T cells, B-cell-depleted T cells, or PBMCs. Subjects who had been exposed to COVID-19, were actively infected with it, or had recovered from it provided the deeply sampled blood TCRbeta repertoires that made up the dataset. The repertoires were made available in a free public database intended to serve as a resource for research on the immune response to SARS-CoV-2. The samples were drawn from the first 160 participants of the ongoing ImmuneRACE study and from 1,254 subjects provided by 6 global collaborators. A de-identified subject ID, COVID-19 status, age in years and sex were almost always included in the sample metadata. Where HLA class I and class II types were available, the types were taken from metadata supplied by the sample provider, not from assay-based typing. The study at large found these results: Clinical and demographic metadata were provided uncurated, with the amount varying by source and participant.

Comment on this clone: Which antigen it targets is not known. Qualities for individual bases were not recorded, and no much larger clone is one base off.

In the prospective study, participants were about 18 to 100 years old, resided in 25 or so geographic areas of the United States, and were enrolled through a virtual design. Cohort assignment in the prospective study relied on participant-reported clinical history from a screening survey and a study questionnaire. For ImmuneRACE Cohort 3, a participant was defined as recovered based on two consecutive negative NP/OP PCR tests, clearance by a healthcare professional, or resolution of symptoms. In the prospective study, mobile phlebotomists collected whole blood, serum and a nasopharyngeal or oropharyngeal swab from each participant. Prospective study participants could optionally give additional blood draws and questionnaires over an approximately two-month period. Before DNA extraction, blood samples from the prospective study were shipped at room temperature or frozen. TCRbeta CDR3 regions were amplified from genomic DNA by means of the immunoSEQ Assay, a bias-controlled multiplex PCR. Per the authors' processing: Within the assay, amplification of reference gene primers was used to estimate how many nucleated cells each sample contained. To quantify the absolute abundance of each unique TCRbeta CDR3 rearrangement, sequence reads were collapsed and filtered. For each sample, productive Simpson clonality was calculated as the square root of Simpson's diversity index over productive rearrangements. TCRdb retrieved this table from immuneACCESS and kept in-frame rearrangements only. Not all clones are present; in checked studies, unresolved V genes account for under half, and no reason is known for the remainder. That table gives V, J and clone size, and the DNA gave D and trimming. For this sample the table gives some 400,000 clones, of which about 90% were detected only once. The top ten clones comprise about 1.5% of the sample.

Germline trimming: 0 bases from V, 4 bases from J; junction bases outside gene matches: 6. The CDR3 contains 15 residues, cysteine and phenylalanine counted. Only the CDR3 part of the read is kept: 45 bases, read in frame from the first base. Taken from the germline V gene, the CDR1 and CDR2 loops are SGHRS and YFSETQ. The chain is assembled from TRBV5-1 and TRBJ1-1, with TRBD1 identical over 7 junction bases. Material for sequencing was PBMCs or T cells enriched from blood (not recorded which). The clonotype originates from a man aged 25 to 40 who had recovered from COVID-19. The nucleotide sequence is TGCGCCAGCAGCTTGGCGGGACAGATAGGCACTGAAGCTTTCTTT. The translation is CASSLAGQIGTEAFF.